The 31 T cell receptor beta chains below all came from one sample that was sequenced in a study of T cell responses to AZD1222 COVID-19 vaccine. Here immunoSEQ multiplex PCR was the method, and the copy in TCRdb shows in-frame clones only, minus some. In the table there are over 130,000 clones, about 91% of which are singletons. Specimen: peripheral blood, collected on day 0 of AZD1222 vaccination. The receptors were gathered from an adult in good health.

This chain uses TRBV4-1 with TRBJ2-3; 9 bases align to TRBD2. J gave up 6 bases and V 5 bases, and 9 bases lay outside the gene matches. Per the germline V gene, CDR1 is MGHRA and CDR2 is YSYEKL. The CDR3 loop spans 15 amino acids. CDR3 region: CASSFLGTSPDTQYF. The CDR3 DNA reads TGCGCCAGCAGCTTCCTGGGGACTAGCCCGGATACGCAGTATTTT.

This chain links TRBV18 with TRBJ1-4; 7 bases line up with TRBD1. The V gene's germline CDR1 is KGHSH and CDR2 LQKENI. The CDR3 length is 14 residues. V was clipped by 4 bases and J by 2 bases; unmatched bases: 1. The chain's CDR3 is CASSQQGTNEKLFF. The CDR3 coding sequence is TGTGCCAGCTCACAACAGGGGACTAATGAAAAACTGTTTTTT.

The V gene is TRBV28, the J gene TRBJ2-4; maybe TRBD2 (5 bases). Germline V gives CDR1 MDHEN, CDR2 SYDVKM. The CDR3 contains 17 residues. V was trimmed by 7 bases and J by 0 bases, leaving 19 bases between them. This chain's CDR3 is CASTPRLAELAKNIQYF. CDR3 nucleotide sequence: TGTGCCAGCACCCCCCGGCTAGCCGAATTAGCCAAAAACATTCAGTACTTC.

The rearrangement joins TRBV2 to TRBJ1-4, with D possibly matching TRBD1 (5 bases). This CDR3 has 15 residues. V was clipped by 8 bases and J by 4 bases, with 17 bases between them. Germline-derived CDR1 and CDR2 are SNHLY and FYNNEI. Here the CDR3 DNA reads TGTGCCAGCCACCCCAAACGGGGGTTTAATGAAAAACTGTTTTTT. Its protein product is CASHPKRGFNEKLFF.

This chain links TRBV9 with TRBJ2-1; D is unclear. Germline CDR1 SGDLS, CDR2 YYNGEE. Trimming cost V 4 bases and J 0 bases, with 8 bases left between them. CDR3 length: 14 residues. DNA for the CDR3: TGTGCCAGCAGCAAGCCTAACTCCTACAATGAGCAGTTCTTC. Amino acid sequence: CASSKPNSYNEQFF.

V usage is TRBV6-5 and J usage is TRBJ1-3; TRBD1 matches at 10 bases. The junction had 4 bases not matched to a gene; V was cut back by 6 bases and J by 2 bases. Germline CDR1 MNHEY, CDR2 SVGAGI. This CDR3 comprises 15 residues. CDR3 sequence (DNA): TGTGCCAGCAGGCGGGACAGGGGAACTGGAAACACCATATATTTT. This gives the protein CASRRDRGTGNTIYF.

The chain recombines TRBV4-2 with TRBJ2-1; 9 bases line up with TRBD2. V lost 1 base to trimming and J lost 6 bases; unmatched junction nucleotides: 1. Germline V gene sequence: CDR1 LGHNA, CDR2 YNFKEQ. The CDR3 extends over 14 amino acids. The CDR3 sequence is CASSQGLAANEQFF. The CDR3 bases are TGTGCCAGCAGCCAAGGACTAGCGGCCAATGAGCAGTTCTTC.

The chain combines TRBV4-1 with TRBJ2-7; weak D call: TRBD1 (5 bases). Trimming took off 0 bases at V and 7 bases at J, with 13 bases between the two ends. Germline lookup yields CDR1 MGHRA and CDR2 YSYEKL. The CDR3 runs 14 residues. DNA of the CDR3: TGCGCCAGCAGCCAAGACCCGGCAGGGAATGAGCAGTACTTC. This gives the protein CASSQDPAGNEQYF.

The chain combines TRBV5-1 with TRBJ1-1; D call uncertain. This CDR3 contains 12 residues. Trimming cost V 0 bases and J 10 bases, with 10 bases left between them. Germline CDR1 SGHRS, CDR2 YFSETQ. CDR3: CASSLDSKVAFF. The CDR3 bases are TGCGCCAGCAGCTTGGACAGTAAGGTAGCTTTCTTT.

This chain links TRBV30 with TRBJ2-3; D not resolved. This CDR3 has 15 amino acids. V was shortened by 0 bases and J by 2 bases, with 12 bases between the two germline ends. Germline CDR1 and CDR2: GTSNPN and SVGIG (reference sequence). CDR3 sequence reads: CAWSVMGISTDTQYF. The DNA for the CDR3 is TGTGCCTGGAGTGTAATGGGAATCTCCACAGATACGCAGTATTTT.

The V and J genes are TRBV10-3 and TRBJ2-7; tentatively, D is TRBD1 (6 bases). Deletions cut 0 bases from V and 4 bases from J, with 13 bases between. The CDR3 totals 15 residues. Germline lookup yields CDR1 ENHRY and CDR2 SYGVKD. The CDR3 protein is CAISESQTGKYEQYF. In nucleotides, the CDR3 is TGTGCCATCAGTGAGTCGCAAACAGGGAAATACGAGCAGTACTTC.

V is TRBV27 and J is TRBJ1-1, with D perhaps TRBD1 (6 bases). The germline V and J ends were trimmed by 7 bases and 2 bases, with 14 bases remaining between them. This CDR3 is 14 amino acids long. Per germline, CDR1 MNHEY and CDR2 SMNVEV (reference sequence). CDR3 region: CASTRTGYNTEAFF. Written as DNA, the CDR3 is TGTGCCAGCACCCGAACAGGGTACAACACTGAAGCTTTCTTT.

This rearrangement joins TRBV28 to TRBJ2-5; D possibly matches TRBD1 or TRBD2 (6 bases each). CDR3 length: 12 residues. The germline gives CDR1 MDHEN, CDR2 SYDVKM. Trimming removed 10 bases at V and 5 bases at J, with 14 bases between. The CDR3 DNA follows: TGTGCCACCACTAAAGGGGGGGAGACCCAGTACTTC. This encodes CATTKGGETQYF.

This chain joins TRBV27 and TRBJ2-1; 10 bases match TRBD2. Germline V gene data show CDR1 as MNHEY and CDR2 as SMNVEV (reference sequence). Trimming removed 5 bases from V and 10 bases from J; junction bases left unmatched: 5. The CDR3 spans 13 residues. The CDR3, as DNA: TGTGCCAGCAGTCCCCGGACTAGCGGAGAGCAGTTCTTC. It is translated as CASSPRTSGEQFF.

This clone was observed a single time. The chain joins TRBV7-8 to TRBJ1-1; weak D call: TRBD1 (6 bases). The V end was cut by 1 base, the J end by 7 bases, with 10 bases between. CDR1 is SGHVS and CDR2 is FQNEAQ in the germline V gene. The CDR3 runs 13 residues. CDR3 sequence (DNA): TGTGCCAGCAGCTTAGTCTGGACAGATGAAGCTTTCTTT. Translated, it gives CASSLVWTDEAFF.

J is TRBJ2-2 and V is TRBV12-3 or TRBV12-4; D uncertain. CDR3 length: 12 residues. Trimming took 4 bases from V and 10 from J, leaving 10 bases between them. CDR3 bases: TGTGCCAGCAGTTCTAGATCTGCGGAGCTGTTTTTT. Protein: CASSSRSAELFF.

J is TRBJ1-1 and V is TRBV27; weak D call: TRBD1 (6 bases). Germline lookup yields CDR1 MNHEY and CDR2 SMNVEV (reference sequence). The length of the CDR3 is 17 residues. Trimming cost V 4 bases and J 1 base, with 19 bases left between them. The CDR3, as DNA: TGTGCCAGCAGTTCCTACCACTTGGGGGGCGGGAACACTGAAGCTTTCTTT. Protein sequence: CASSSYHLGGGNTEAFF.

CDR3 coding DNA: TGTGCCAGCAGCTTAGTCGCAGGGGGCCAGCCCCAGCATTTT. The encoded protein is CASSLVAGGQPQHF. The rearrangement uses TRBV7-6 and TRBJ1-5; 8 bases align to TRBD1. This CDR3 region has 14 residues. With V trimmed by 1 base and J by 7 bases, 3 bases remained unmatched. The V gene's germline CDR1 is SGHVS and CDR2 FNYEAQ.

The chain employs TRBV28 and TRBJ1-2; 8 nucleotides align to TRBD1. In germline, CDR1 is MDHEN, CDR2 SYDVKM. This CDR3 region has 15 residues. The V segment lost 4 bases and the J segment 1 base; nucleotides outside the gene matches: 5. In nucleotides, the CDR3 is TGTGCCAGCAGTTCTCACAGGGGGGATAACTATGGCTACACCTTC. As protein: CASSSHRGDNYGYTF.

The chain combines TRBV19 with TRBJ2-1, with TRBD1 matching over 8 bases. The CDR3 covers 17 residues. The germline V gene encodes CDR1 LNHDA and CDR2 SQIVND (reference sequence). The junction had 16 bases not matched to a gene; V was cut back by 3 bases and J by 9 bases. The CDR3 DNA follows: TGTGCCAGTAGTATCGCTTTATCGGACAGGGCGGTGGGTGAGCAGTTCTTC. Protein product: CASSIALSDRAVGEQFF.

The CDR3 sequence: CASSPDRADQPQHF. Written as DNA, the CDR3 is TGCGCCAGCAGCCCAGACAGGGCCGATCAGCCCCAGCATTTT. This chain uses TRBV5-1 with TRBJ1-5, with TRBD1 matching over 7 bases. The germline gives CDR1 SGHRS, CDR2 YFSETQ. V was clipped by 4 bases and J by 5 bases; unmatched bases: 6. This CDR3 contains 14 residues.

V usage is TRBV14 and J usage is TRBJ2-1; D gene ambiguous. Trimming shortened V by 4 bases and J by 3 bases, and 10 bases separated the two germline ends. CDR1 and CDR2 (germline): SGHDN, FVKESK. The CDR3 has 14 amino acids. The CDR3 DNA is TGTGCCAGCAGCCCAAGAACCGACTACAATGAGCAGTTCTTC. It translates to CASSPRTDYNEQFF.

CDR3 nucleotides: TGTGCCAGCAGGAGCCGAACAGGGTACACCGGGGAGCTGTTTTTT. Amino acid sequence: CASRSRTGYTGELFF. The V and J genes are TRBV27 and TRBJ2-2, with TRBD1 as a possible D gene (6 bases). V was pared by 6 bases and J by 3 bases, with 14 bases between. The CDR3 runs to 15 residues. Germline CDR1 MNHEY, CDR2 SMNVEV (reference sequence).

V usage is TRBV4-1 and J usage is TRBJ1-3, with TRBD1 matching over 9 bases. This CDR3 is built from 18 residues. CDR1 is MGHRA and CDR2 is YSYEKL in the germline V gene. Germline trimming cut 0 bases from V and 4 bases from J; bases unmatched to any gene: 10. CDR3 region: CASSQDLNPGTGGNTIYF. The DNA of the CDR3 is TGCGCCAGCAGCCAAGATCTTAATCCGGGGACAGGGGGAAACACCATATATTTT.

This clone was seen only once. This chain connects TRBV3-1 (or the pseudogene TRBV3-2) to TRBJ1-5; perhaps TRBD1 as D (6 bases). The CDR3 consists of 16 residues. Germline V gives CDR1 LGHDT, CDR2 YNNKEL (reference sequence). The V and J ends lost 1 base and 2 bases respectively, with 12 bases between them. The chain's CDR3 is CASSQGTVIGNQPQHF. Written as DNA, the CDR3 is TGTGCCAGCAGCCAAGGGACAGTTATCGGCAATCAGCCCCAGCATTTT.

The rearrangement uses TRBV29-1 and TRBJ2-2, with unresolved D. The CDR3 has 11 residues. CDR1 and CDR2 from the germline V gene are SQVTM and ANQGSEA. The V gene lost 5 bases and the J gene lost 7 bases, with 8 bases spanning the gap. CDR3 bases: TGCAGCGTTTGGTGGGGCGGGGAGCTGTTTTTT. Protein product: CSVWWGGELFF.

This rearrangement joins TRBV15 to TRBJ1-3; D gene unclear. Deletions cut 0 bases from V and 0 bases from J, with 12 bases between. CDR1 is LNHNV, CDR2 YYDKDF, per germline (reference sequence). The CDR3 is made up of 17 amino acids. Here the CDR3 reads CATSRDPLSLSGNTIYF. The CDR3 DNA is TGTGCCACCAGCAGAGATCCTCTCAGTCTCTCTGGAAACACCATATATTTT.

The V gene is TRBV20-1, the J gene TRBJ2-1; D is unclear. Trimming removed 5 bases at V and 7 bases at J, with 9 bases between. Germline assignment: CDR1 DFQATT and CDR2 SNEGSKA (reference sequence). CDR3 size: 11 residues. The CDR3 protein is CSALQWNEQFF. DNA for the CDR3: TGCAGTGCTCTTCAGTGGAATGAGCAGTTCTTC.

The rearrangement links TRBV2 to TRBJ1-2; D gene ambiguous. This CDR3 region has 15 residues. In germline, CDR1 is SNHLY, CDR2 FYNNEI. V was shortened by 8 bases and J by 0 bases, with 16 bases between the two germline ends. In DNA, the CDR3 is TGTGCCAGCTTATGGCGGGAGGCCGCTAACTATGGCTACACCTTC. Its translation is CASLWREAANYGYTF.

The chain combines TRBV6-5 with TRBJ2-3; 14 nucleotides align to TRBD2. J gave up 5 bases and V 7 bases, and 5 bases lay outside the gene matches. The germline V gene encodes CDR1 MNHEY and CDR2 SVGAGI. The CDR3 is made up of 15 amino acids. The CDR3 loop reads CASNPGLAGVDTQYF. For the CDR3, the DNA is TGTGCCAGCAACCCGGGACTAGCGGGAGTAGATACGCAGTATTTT.

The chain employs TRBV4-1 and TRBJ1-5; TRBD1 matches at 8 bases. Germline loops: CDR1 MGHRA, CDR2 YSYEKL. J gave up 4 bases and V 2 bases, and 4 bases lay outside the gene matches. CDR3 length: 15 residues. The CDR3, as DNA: TGCGCCAGCAGCCAATCAGGGGGCGGGAATCAGCCCCAGCATTTT. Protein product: CASSQSGGGNQPQHF.